One and the same sample provided the 14 T cell receptor beta chains below, sequenced in a study of blood T cell repertoires in COVID-19. TCRdb's table, derived via immunoSEQ multiplex PCR, lists solely in-frame clones and lacks some. The sample holds hundreds of thousands of clones, about four fifths seen once. The specimen sequenced was peripheral blood. These TCRs come from a middle-aged woman with active or convalescent COVID-19.

The genes are TRBV27 and TRBJ1-5; D unresolved. The CDR3 extends over 12 amino acids. The V end was cut by 3 bases, the J end by 4 bases, with 4 bases between. In germline, CDR1 is MNHEY, CDR2 SMNVEV (reference sequence). The CDR3: CASSFPNQPQHF. For the CDR3, the DNA is TGTGCCAGCAGTTTCCCAAATCAGCCCCAGCATTTT.

V is TRBV20-1 and J is TRBJ2-2; 7 bases line up with TRBD2. Germline CDR1 reads DFQATT; CDR2 reads SNEGSKA (reference sequence). This CDR3 is built from 11 residues. The ends lost 5 bases at V and 11 bases at J; junction bases unmatched: 5. The CDR3 DNA follows: TGCAGTGCTGCAGCGGGAATCGAGCTGTTTTTT. Protein: CSAAAGIELFF.

This chain connects TRBV29-1 to TRBJ1-5; 9 bases agree with TRBD1. The CDR3 consists of 19 residues. V shed 5 bases, J shed 0 bases, and the junction held 17 bases outside the gene matches. Germline V gene sequence: CDR1 SQVTM, CDR2 ANQGSEA. The DNA of the CDR3 is TGCAGCGTTAGCCAAGACCCGGGACAGGGTGTAAGTAGCAATCAGCCCCAGCATTTT. Translated, it gives CSVSQDPGQGVSSNQPQHF.

This clone was observed once. This chain joins TRBV7-3 and TRBJ1-6; D remains unclear. The CDR3 is made up of 14 amino acids. Trimming cost V 2 bases and J 7 bases, with 9 bases left between them. Germline CDR1 SGHTA, CDR2 FQGTGA. The CDR3 spells CASSLGPENSPLHF. CDR3 DNA sequence: TGTGCCAGCAGCTTAGGGCCCGAGAATTCACCCCTCCACTTT.

The chain carries TRBV5-1 and TRBJ2-4; D gene unclear. Germline V gives CDR1 SGHRS, CDR2 YFSETQ. V shed 4 bases and J shed 1 base, with 9 bases lying between them. The CDR3 is made up of 14 amino acids. Here the CDR3 reads CASSNSPAKNIQYF. The CDR3 region has the DNA TGCGCCAGCAGCAACTCCCCGGCCAAAAACATTCAGTACTTC.

This chain links TRBV5-1 with TRBJ2-2; the D gene is possibly TRBD2 (6 bases). The CDR3 covers 16 residues. The germline V gene has CDR1 SGHRS and CDR2 YFSETQ. Trimming removed 4 bases at V and 5 bases at J, with 18 bases between. The CDR3 loop reads CASSLGLPPETGELFF. CDR3 bases: TGCGCCAGCAGCCTGGGACTTCCCCCGGAGACCGGGGAGCTGTTTTTT.

This clone appeared a single time. The gene calls are TRBV28 and TRBJ1-6; D is ambiguous. Between the trimmed V and J ends, which lost 3 bases and 4 bases, there was a span of 10 bases. This CDR3 has 15 amino acids. The germline V gene has CDR1 MDHEN and CDR2 SYDVKM. CDR3 sequence (DNA): TGTGCCAGCAGTTTGGACGGAGGGTATAATTCACCCCTCCACTTT. As protein: CASSLDGGYNSPLHF.

This clone was detected a few times. This rearrangement joins TRBV4-1 to TRBJ1-4; D is unresolved. V was cut by 5 bases and J by 10 bases, with 11 bases left in between. This CDR3 spans 12 amino acids. Germline-derived CDR1 and CDR2 are MGHRA and YSYEKL. The CDR3 sequence is CASSEREGKLFF. CDR3 nucleotides: TGCGCCAGCAGCGAAAGAGAGGGAAAACTGTTTTTT.

The V call is TRBV6-4, the J call TRBJ2-3; the D gene is possibly TRBD2 (5 bases). CDR3 length: 14 amino acids. Trimming took off 4 bases at V and 4 bases at J, with 12 bases between the two ends. Looked up from germline, CDR1 is MRHNA and CDR2 is SNTAGT. CDR3 nucleotide sequence: TGTGCCAGCAGTGTAACGGACTCCGCAGATACGCAGTATTTT. This encodes CASSVTDSADTQYF.

This clone was recorded once. The rearrangement links TRBV10-3 to TRBJ1-5, with D possibly TRBD1 on 5 matching bases. CDR1 is ENHRY and CDR2 is SYGVKD in the germline V gene. Trimming took off 3 bases at V and 6 bases at J, with 9 bases between the two ends. The CDR3 runs to 13 residues. The DNA for the CDR3 is TGTGCCATCAGTGACAGGGTGGGTCAGCCCCAGCATTTT. It yields the protein CAISDRVGQPQHF.

The chain has TRBV11-2 and TRBJ2-2; D is perhaps TRBD2 (6 bases). Germline V lookup: CDR1 SGHAT, CDR2 FQNNGV. CDR3 length equals 13 residues. The V end was cut by 7 bases, the J end by 5 bases, with 11 bases between. The CDR3 DNA is TGTGCCAGCACGCCGGGGGATACCGGGGAGCTGTTTTTT. Residues: CASTPGDTGELFF. Looking up the rest from reference TRBV11-2 and TRBJ2-2 gives the full variable domain: EAGVAQSPRYKIIEKRQSVAFWCNPISGHATLYWYQQILGQGPKLLIQFQNNGVVDDSQLPKDRFSAERLKGVDSTLKIQPAKLEDSAVYLCASTPGDTGELFFGEGSRLTVL.

This rearrangement joins TRBV19 to TRBJ1-1; 10 bases are shared with TRBD1. Losses at the gene ends were 10 bases for V and 4 bases for J; bases not matched to a gene: 6. The CDR3 sequence is 13 residues long. The germline V gene has CDR1 LNHDA and CDR2 SQIVND (reference sequence). The CDR3 region has the DNA TGTGCCACCTCAGGGACAGGGGTCACTGAAGCTTTCTTT. Translated, it gives CATSGTGVTEAFF.

Only one count was recorded for this clone. V is TRBV28 and J is TRBJ2-2; TRBD1 matches at 9 bases. The germline gives CDR1 MDHEN, CDR2 SYDVKM. The V gene end was trimmed by 5 bases and the J gene end by 5 bases; junction bases not matched to a gene: 3. The CDR3 sequence is 14 residues long. As DNA, the CDR3 is TGTGCCAGCAGTCGGACAGGGGTGACCGGGGAGCTGTTTTTT. It yields the protein CASSRTGVTGELFF.

The chain employs TRBV19 and TRBJ2-3; perhaps TRBD2 as D (6 bases). V was shortened by 9 bases and J by 0 bases, with 7 bases between the two germline ends. The germline V gene has CDR1 LNHDA and CDR2 SQIVND (reference sequence). The CDR3 runs 12 residues. CDR3 protein: CASGGSTDTQYF. The CDR3, as DNA: TGTGCCAGCGGGGGTAGCACAGATACGCAGTATTTT.